This TCR beta chain comes out of a study of blood T cell repertoires in COVID-19. CDR3 length equals 12 residues. Trimming pared 4 bases from V and 7 bases from J, leaving 9 bases between. Germline assignment: CDR1 SGHNT and CDR2 YYREEE (reference sequence). All recovered Cohort 3 donors got two negative PCRs, got clearance, or saw symptom resolution. This clone is a singleton in its sample. Produced via immunoSEQ multiplex PCR; TCRdb's table is partial and in-frame only. Here the sample spans hundreds of thousands of clones, approximately 85% being singletons. Sequences were obtained from PBMCs or T cells enriched from blood (not recorded which). The clonotype comes from a woman aged 50 to 60 who had recovered from COVID-19. The gene calls are TRBV5-4 and TRBJ2-1; TRBD2 is a possible D gene (5 bases). The CDR3 sequence is CASSPGWNEQFF. CDR3 coding DNA: TGTGCCAGCAGCCCGGGGTGGAATGAGCAGTTCTTC.